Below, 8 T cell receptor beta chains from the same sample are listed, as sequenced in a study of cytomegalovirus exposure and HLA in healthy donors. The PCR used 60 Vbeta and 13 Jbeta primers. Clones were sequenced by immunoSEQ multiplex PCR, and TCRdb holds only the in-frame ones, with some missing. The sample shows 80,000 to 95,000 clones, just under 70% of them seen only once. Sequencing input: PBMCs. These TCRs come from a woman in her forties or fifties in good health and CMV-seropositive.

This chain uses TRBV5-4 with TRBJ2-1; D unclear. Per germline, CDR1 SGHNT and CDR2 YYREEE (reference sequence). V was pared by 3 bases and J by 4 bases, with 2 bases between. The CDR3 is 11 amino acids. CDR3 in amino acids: CASSSYNEQFF. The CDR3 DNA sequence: TGTGCCAGCAGCTCATACAATGAGCAGTTCTTC.

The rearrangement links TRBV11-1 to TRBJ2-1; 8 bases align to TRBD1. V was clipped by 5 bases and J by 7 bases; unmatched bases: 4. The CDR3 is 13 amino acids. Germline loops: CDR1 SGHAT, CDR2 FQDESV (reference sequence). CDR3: CASSRTGLNEQFF. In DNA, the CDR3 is TGTGCCAGCAGCCGGACAGGGCTAAATGAGCAGTTCTTC.

DNA for the CDR3: TGTGCCAGCATCTCCGACAGCAGGTTTACGTACTTC. Translation: CASISDSRFTYF. The rearrangement links TRBV6-1 to TRBJ2-5, with a weak D call TRBD1 (5 bases). Trimming cost V 7 bases and J 13 bases, with 19 bases left between them. CDR1 MNHNS and CDR2 SASEGT come from the germline V gene. This CDR3 has 12 residues.

The chain's CDR3 is CASSRGTLHF. The CDR3 DNA is TGTGCCAGCAGTCGGGGGACCCTCCACTTT. This chain joins TRBV28 and TRBJ1-6; D is possibly TRBD1 (5 bases). Between the trimmed V and J ends, which lost 5 bases and 14 bases, there was a span of 7 bases. This CDR3 contains 10 residues. The V gene's germline CDR1 is MDHEN and CDR2 SYDVKM.

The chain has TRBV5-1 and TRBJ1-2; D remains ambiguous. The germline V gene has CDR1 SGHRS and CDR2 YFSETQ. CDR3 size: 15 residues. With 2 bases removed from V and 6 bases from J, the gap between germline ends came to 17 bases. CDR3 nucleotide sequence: TGCGCCAGCAGCTTTACGTTCCAGAGGTGGGATGGCTACACCTTC. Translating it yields CASSFTFQRWDGYTF.

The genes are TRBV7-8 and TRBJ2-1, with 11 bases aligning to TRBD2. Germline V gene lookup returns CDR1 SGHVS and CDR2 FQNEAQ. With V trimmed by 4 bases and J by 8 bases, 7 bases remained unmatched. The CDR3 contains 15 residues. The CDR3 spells CASSSILAGAHEQFF. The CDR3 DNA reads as TGTGCCAGCAGCTCCATACTAGCGGGAGCGCATGAGCAGTTCTTC.

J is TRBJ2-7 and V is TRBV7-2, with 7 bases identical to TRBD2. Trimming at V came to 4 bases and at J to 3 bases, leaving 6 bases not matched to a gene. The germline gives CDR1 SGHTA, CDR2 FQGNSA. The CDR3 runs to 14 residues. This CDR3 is CASSWGAGLYEQYF. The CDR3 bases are TGTGCCAGCAGCTGGGGAGCGGGACTCTACGAGCAGTACTTC.

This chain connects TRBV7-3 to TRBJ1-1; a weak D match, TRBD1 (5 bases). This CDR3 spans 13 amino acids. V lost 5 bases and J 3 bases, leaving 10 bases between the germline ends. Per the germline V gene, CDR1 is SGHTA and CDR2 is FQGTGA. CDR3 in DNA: TGTGCCAGCAGCCCGGGGGTTCACACTGAAGCTTTCTTT. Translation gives CASSPGVHTEAFF. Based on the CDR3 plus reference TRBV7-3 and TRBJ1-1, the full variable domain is GAGVSQTPSNKVTEKGKYVELRCDPISGHTALYWYRQSLGQGPEFLIYFQGTGAADDSGLPNDRFFAVRPEGSVSTLKIQRTERGDSAVYLCASSPGVHTEAFFGQGTRLTVV.